This passage covers 15 T cell receptor beta chains from one sample sequenced in a study of cytomegalovirus exposure and HLA in healthy donors. The PCR was carried out with 60 Vbeta primers and 13 Jbeta primers. Assay: immunoSEQ multiplex PCR; the TCRdb copy retains only in-frame clones and omits some. The sample totals fewer than 40,000 clones. Sequencing was done on a sample of PBMCs. These receptor sequences come from a woman aged 40 to 55 in good health and CMV-seropositive.

The CDR3 is CASSELGQLQYF. CDR3 DNA: TGTGCCAGCAGTGAATTGGGACAGCTTCAGTACTTC. The chain uses TRBV2 and TRBJ2-7, with TRBD1 identical over 7 bases. The CDR3 is 12 residues long. The trim removed 2 bases at V and 10 bases at J, leaving 5 bases unmatched. Germline CDR1 reads SNHLY; CDR2 reads FYNNEI. Based on the CDR3 plus reference TRBV2 and TRBJ2-7, the full variable domain is EPEVTQTPSHQVTQMGQEVILRCVPISNHLYFYWYRQILGQKVEFLVSFYNNEISEKSEIFDDQFSVERPDGSNFTLKIRSTKLEDSAMYFCASSELGQLQYFGPGTRLTVT.

The CDR3 DNA follows: TGTGCCAGCAGTTTGGGGGCTTTCGCCCACCGGGACAGCGTCTTTCTACAAGAGACCCAGTACTTC. Its translation is CASSLGAFAHRDSVFLQETQYF. The chain has TRBV28 and TRBJ2-5; 7 bases map to TRBD1. The CDR3 is 22 amino acids. CDR1 is MDHEN, CDR2 SYDVKM, per germline. The J segment lost 2 bases and the V segment lost 3 bases, leaving 27 bases of the junction unmatched.

The chain is built from TRBV5-1 and TRBJ2-5, with a tentative D call TRBD2 (6 bases). CDR3 length: 14 amino acids. Per the germline V gene, CDR1 is SGHRS and CDR2 is YFSETQ. Deletions cut 4 bases from V and 2 bases from J, with 12 bases between. CDR3: CASSGGTAQETQYF. The CDR3 coding sequence is TGCGCCAGCAGCGGCGGGACGGCACAAGAGACCCAGTACTTC.

The chain joins TRBV10-3 to TRBJ2-3; the match to TRBD2 covers 7 bases. This CDR3 contains 15 residues. Looked up from germline, CDR1 is ENHRY and CDR2 is SYGVKD. V was clipped by 8 bases and J by 1 base; unmatched bases: 9. Here the CDR3 reads CAIGSGGGGTDTQYF. CDR3 nucleotide sequence: TGTGCCATCGGCTCGGGAGGAGGAGGCACAGATACGCAGTATTTT.

This sequence joins TRBV11-3 and TRBJ2-7; 9 nucleotides match TRBD2. CDR1 and CDR2 from the germline V gene are SGHNT and YENEEA. J gave up 4 bases and V 5 bases, and 3 bases lay outside the gene matches. CDR3 length: 13 residues. CDR3 sequence (DNA): TGTGCCAGCAGCGTTAGCGGGGGTTACGAGCAGTACTTC. It encodes CASSVSGGYEQYF.

The V gene is TRBV19, the J gene TRBJ2-2, with TRBD1 matching 10 bases. CDR1 is LNHDA and CDR2 is SQIVND in the germline V gene (reference sequence). After removal of 5 bases from V and 4 bases from J, the junction contained 7 bases not matched to a gene. The CDR3 contains 16 residues. DNA of the CDR3: TGTGCCAGTAGTTTCCGGGACAGGGGATTCACCGGGGAGCTGTTTTTT. As protein: CASSFRDRGFTGELFF.

The chain is built from TRBV28 and TRBJ2-7; maybe TRBD1 (6 bases). The CDR3 covers 14 residues. The V and J ends lost 8 bases and 3 bases respectively, with 17 bases between them. Germline CDR1 is MDHEN and CDR2 is SYDVKM. The chain's CDR3 is CASAAGVLIYEQYF. The CDR3 nucleotides read TGTGCCAGCGCGGCAGGGGTGTTGATCTACGAGCAGTACTTC.

The rearrangement uses TRBV7-9 and TRBJ2-7; TRBD1 might be the D (5 bases). The CDR3 contains 12 residues. Between the trimmed V and J ends, which lost 7 bases and 6 bases, there was a span of 13 bases. Per germline, CDR1 SEHNR and CDR2 FQNEAQ (reference sequence). DNA for the CDR3: TGTGCCAGCAACTGGGGCAAGGGCGAGCAGTACTTC. Protein: CASNWGKGEQYF.

The chain carries TRBV5-6 and TRBJ1-1, with D possibly being TRBD1 (6 bases). Trimming removed 4 bases at V and 7 bases at J, with 17 bases between. Germline V lookup: CDR1 SGHDT, CDR2 YYEEEE. The CDR3 is 14 residues long. The CDR3 protein is CASSTLQGVVEAFF. DNA of the CDR3: TGTGCCAGCAGCACCTTACAGGGCGTTGTTGAAGCTTTCTTT.

V gene TRBV18 combines with J gene TRBJ2-5; 12 bases are shared with TRBD2. The CDR3 extends over 17 amino acids. Germline V gene lookup returns CDR1 KGHSH and CDR2 LQKENI. V lost 3 bases to trimming and J lost 5 bases; unmatched junction nucleotides: 10. CDR3 in amino acids: CASSPLPSGGALETQYF. The CDR3 coding sequence is TGTGCCAGCTCACCTCTCCCTAGCGGGGGGGCCTTGGAGACCCAGTACTTC.

The J gene is TRBJ2-2, the V gene TRBV2, with D maybe TRBD2 (6 bases). Germline V gene sequence: CDR1 SNHLY, CDR2 FYNNEI. The length of the CDR3 is 16 residues. V was clipped by 5 bases and J by 1 base, with 14 bases between them. For the CDR3, the DNA is TGTGCCAGCAGTTCCCAGGGACTGAAGAACACCGGGGAGCTGTTTTTT. It specifies CASSSQGLKNTGELFF.

The chain is built from TRBV19 and TRBJ1-3, with 7 bases lining up with TRBD1. The CDR3 totals 13 residues. Germline V gene lookup returns CDR1 LNHDA and CDR2 SQIVND (reference sequence). V shed 6 bases and J 7 bases; nucleotides not matched to a gene: 6. The CDR3 sequence is CASSTGEWNTIYF. In nucleotides, the CDR3 is TGTGCCAGTAGCACAGGGGAATGGAACACCATATATTTT.

The chain joins TRBV2 to TRBJ2-7; no definite D call. The V and J ends lost 3 bases and 9 bases respectively, with 9 bases between them. Per germline, CDR1 SNHLY and CDR2 FYNNEI. There are 11 residues in the CDR3. The CDR3 bases are TGTGCCAGCAGTGACGAAGTAGTGCAGTACTTC. Its translation: CASSDEVVQYF.

CDR3 in amino acids: CASSFTGVTEAFF. As DNA, the CDR3 is TGTGCCAGCAGCTTTACAGGGGTCACTGAAGCTTTCTTT. The chain employs TRBV7-9 and TRBJ1-1; 7 bases agree with TRBD1. The CDR3 is 13 residues long. The J segment lost 4 bases and the V segment lost 3 bases, leaving 2 bases of the junction unmatched. Germline V lookup: CDR1 SEHNR, CDR2 FQNEAQ (reference sequence).

The chain carries TRBV28 and TRBJ1-4; TRBD1 matches at 7 bases. Germline V gives CDR1 MDHEN, CDR2 SYDVKM. The CDR3 is 15 amino acids. J was trimmed by 3 bases and V by 5 bases; bases with no gene match: 6. CDR3 protein: CASSPGQSANEKLFF. CDR3 DNA sequence: TGTGCCAGCAGTCCGGGACAGAGCGCTAATGAAAAACTGTTTTTT. Drawing the rest from reference TRBV28 and TRBJ1-4, the complete variable domain is DVKVTQSSRYLVKRTGEKVFLECVQDMDHENMFWYRQDPGLGLRLIYFSYDVKMKEKGDIPEGYSVSREKKERFSLILESASTNQTSMYLCASSPGQSANEKLFFGSGTQLSVL.